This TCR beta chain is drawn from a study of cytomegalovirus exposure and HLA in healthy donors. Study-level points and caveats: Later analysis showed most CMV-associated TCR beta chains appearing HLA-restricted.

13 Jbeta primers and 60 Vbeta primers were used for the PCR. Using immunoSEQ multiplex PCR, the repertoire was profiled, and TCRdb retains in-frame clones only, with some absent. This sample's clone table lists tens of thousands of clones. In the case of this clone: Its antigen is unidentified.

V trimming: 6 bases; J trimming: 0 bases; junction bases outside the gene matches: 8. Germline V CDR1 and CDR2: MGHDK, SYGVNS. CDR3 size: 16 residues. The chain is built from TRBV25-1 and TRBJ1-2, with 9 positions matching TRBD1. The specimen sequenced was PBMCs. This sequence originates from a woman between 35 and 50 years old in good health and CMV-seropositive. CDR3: CASRKSGDRANYGYTF. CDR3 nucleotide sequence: TGTGCCAGCAGAAAATCGGGGGACAGGGCTAACTATGGCTACACCTTC.